The present entry profiles one T cell receptor (beta chain) with its context. This clone was seen a few times. The clone's antigen remains unknown. No much larger clone exists at a distance of one base, and base qualities are not known. According to the study, the label for this sample's treatment or condition signals: some 19 received Ad26.COV2.S at low or high dose, single or two shots; 5 received placebo; per-sample allocation not given. Repertoires of vaccine and placebo recipients were sequenced from samples taken on day 63 after the first injection. In Cohort 1b, around 23 adults aged 18-55 years were enrolled at a single site in Boston, USA, between 29 July and 7 August 2020. Ad26.COV2.S was a replication-incompetent adenovirus type 26 vector expressing a prefusion-stabilized SARS-CoV-2 spike protein from the original Wuhan strain. This specimen comes from a study of Ad26.COV2.S vaccination and SARS-CoV-2 variants (dated by TCRdb to 2020 to 2022). General notes on the study: Vaccine-arm donors came from COV1001, a multicentre, randomized, double-blind, placebo-controlled phase I-IIa trial of Ad26.COV2.S in healthy adults. Trial participants were randomized into five groups of five, in which low-dose or high-dose Ad26.COV2.S was given once or twice, or placebo was given on both occasions. TCRbeta repertoire sequencing was used to assess the specificity and breadth of SARS-CoV-2-reactive T cell receptors after Ad26.COV2.S vaccination. Investigators remained blinded to trial group allocation during experiments and outcome assessment. Ad26.COV2.S was administered intramuscularly at 5 x 10^10 or 1 x 10^11 viral particles, either as a single shot or as two shots given 56 days apart. A total of some 30 samples were included in the TCR-sequenced set, comprising about 20 Ad26.COV2.S vaccine recipients, 5 placebo recipients and 8 SARS-CoV-2 convalescent individuals. Study-wide findings and limitations: It was noted by the authors that total T cell responses may have been underestimated by the TCR breadth and depth analyses. After vaccination, substantial breadth of spike-specific CD8+ and CD4+ T cell responses was reported. Non-spike TCR breadth was comparable between vaccine and placebo recipients, consistent with the vaccine containing only spike. Spike-specific TCR breadth was higher in Ad26.COV2.S recipients than in placebo recipients (P = 0.0014). The study was not powered for comparison of responses between vaccine doses or regimens.

For CDR1 and CDR2, the germline V gene (reference sequence) lists MNHEY and SMNVEV. V sheds 5 bases and J sheds 3 bases, leaving 8 bases between their ends. Including cysteine and phenylalanine, the CDR3 has 13 amino acids. The CDR3 DNA has 39 bases and is translated from base 1. The immunoSEQ Assay was used to sequence TCRbeta CDR3 regions. After extraction, genomic DNA underwent amplification by bias-controlled multiplex PCR, followed by high-throughput sequencing. Per the original workflow: To quantify the absolute abundance of each unique TCRbeta CDR3 region, sequences were collapsed and filtered. T cell fraction was estimated by normalization of TCRbeta template counts to usable DNA, with usable DNA being measured through amplification of reference genes present in all nucleated cells. Repertoire TCRs were annotated as SARS-CoV-2-specific when V gene, CDR3 amino acid sequence and J gene were exactly matched to a known reactive TCR set. MIRA supplied the reference SARS-CoV-2 TCR set, which was filtered for enrichment in COVID-19-positive ImmuneCODE repertoires so that public or cross-reactive TCRs were removed. Based on the MIRA antigens, annotated TCRs were further analysed at the level of specific ORF or position within ORF. Breadth was defined as annotated unique rearrangements over total unique productive rearrangements; depth was the summed frequency of those rearrangements. TCR breadth was compared between groups using two-sided Wilcoxon rank-sum tests. TCRdb mirrors the immuneACCESS table, restricted to in-frame sequences. Some clones are absent from its copies; in checked studies, under half trace to an unresolved V gene, and the reason for the others is unknown. Clonal size and the V and J genes are those of that table, whereas D and trimming came from the DNA. The sample data list a few hundred thousand clones, and 90% of these were observed just once. The ten biggest clones cover less than 5.5% of the sample.

Sample: peripheral blood, taken in a trial of Ad26.COV2.S vaccine versus placebo. This receptor was identified in a person between 18 and 59 years old who received the Ad26.COV2.S COVID-19 vaccine or a placebo. The chain is made from TRBV27 and TRBJ1-3; the D gene is unclear. For the CDR3, the sequence is CASSRVFGNTIYF. The DNA sequence reads TGTGCCAGCAGTCGAGTATTTGGAAACACCATATATTTT.